Below, 19 T cell receptor beta chains from the same sample are listed, as sequenced in a study of T cell responses to AZD1222 COVID-19 vaccine. This table comes from immunoSEQ multiplex PCR, and its TCRdb copy is limited to in-frame clones, with some not included. Of 160,000 or so clones listed, about 92% are singletons. This sample comprised peripheral blood, obtained on day 0 of AZD1222 vaccination. Every receptor here comes from an adult in good health.

This sequence joins TRBV5-4 and TRBJ2-7, with D hard to call. Per germline, CDR1 SGHNT and CDR2 YYREEE (reference sequence). The length of the CDR3 is 15 residues. Trimming pared 0 bases from V and 6 bases from J, leaving 16 bases between. The CDR3 DNA reads as TGTGCCAGCAGCTTGGGCGCAAGGCAACCTTTCGAGCAGTACTTC. It encodes CASSLGARQPFEQYF.

This chain uses TRBV6-5 with TRBJ1-2; D not resolved. V shed 5 bases and J shed 8 bases, with 15 bases lying between them. This CDR3 spans 13 amino acids. Germline V gene data show CDR1 as MNHEY and CDR2 as SVGAGI. The CDR3 DNA reads as TGTGCCAGCAGTACGGGTATTGGGCACGGCTACACCTTC. Its translation: CASSTGIGHGYTF.

The chain links TRBV19 to TRBJ1-2; a possible D gene is TRBD1 (6 bases). The V gene lost 7 bases and the J gene lost 8 bases, with 11 bases spanning the gap. CDR3 length: 11 amino acids. The germline CDR1 and CDR2 sequences are LNHDA and SQIVND (reference sequence). The CDR3 loop is CASIGGRGYTF. The DNA for the CDR3 is TGTGCCAGTATCGGGGGGCGAGGCTACACCTTC.

The rearrangement uses TRBV5-1 and TRBJ2-1; 7 bases map to TRBD2. There are 17 residues in the CDR3. The junction had 6 bases not matched to a gene; V was cut back by 0 bases and J by 0 bases. Germline V CDR1 and CDR2: SGHRS, YFSETQ. CDR3 region: CASSLGASGISYNEQFF. The DNA for the CDR3 is TGCGCCAGCAGCTTGGGGGCTAGCGGAATCTCCTACAATGAGCAGTTCTTC.

The gene calls are TRBV3-1 (or the pseudogene TRBV3-2) and TRBJ1-2; 8 positions match TRBD1. This CDR3 is 14 amino acids long. Germline assignment: CDR1 LGHDT and CDR2 YNNKEL (reference sequence). Trimming at V came to 1 base and at J to 8 bases, leaving 6 bases not matched to a gene. The CDR3 DNA is TGTGCCAGCAGCCAAGCCGGGACAGGTGTCGGCTACACCTTC. It codes for CASSQAGTGVGYTF.

The rearrangement joins TRBV6-1 to TRBJ1-1; TRBD1 matches 9 bases. CDR1 and CDR2 from the germline V gene are MNHNS and SASEGT. The V segment lost 2 bases and the J segment 5 bases; nucleotides outside the gene matches: 9. CDR3 length: 16 amino acids. Here the CDR3 reads CASSERGQGRGTEAFF. In DNA form, the CDR3 reads TGTGCCAGCAGTGAAAGGGGACAGGGTAGGGGGACTGAAGCTTTCTTT.

For the CDR3, the DNA is TGTGCCTGGAGATCCGTCGCCACCTCTGGAAACACCATATATTTT. Translated: CAWRSVATSGNTIYF. The V call is TRBV30, the J call TRBJ1-3, with D uncertain. The CDR3 consists of 15 residues. V shed 3 bases and J shed 0 bases, with 12 bases lying between them. Germline assignment: CDR1 GTSNPN and CDR2 SVGIG (reference sequence).

The chain joins TRBV7-9 to TRBJ1-2, with D possibly being TRBD1 (5 bases). The germline CDR1 and CDR2 sequences are SEHNR and FQNEAQ (reference sequence). This CDR3 region has 16 residues. Trimming removed 0 bases from V and 5 bases from J, with 16 bases in between. CDR3 sequence (DNA): TGTGCCAGCAGCTTAGCATCCGCGGCAGGGCGGTATGGCTACACCTTC. The encoded protein is CASSLASAAGRYGYTF.

The chain carries TRBV19 and TRBJ2-3, with 8 bases matching TRBD2. Losses at the gene ends were 3 bases for V and 4 bases for J; bases not matched to a gene: 15. Germline CDR1 reads LNHDA; CDR2 reads SQIVND (reference sequence). The CDR3 has 18 residues. The CDR3 spells CASSISKAGVLRADTQYF. CDR3 DNA: TGTGCCAGTAGTATCAGCAAAGCGGGAGTGTTGAGGGCAGATACGCAGTATTTT.

This clone was picked up one time. V usage is TRBV5-6 and J usage is TRBJ1-2, with unresolved D. CDR3 length equals 13 residues. Germline V gene sequence: CDR1 SGHDT, CDR2 YYEEEE. V dropped 0 bases and J dropped 6 bases, with 9 bases sitting between them. The CDR3 region has the DNA TGTGCCAGCAGCTTGGCTGATGGTAATGGCTACACCTTC. Encoded protein: CASSLADGNGYTF. Full variable domain (missing parts from reference TRBV5-6 and TRBJ1-2): DAGVTQSPTHLIKTRGQQVTLRCSPKSGHDTVSWYQQALGQGPQFIFQYYEEEERQRGNFPDRFSGHQFPNYSSELNVNALLLGDSALYLCASSLADGNGYTFGSGTRLTVV.

The chain joins TRBV19 to TRBJ1-1, with a weak D call TRBD1 (5 bases). Trimming took off 1 base at V and 1 base at J, with 13 bases between the two ends. Looked up from germline, CDR1 is LNHDA and CDR2 is SQIVND (reference sequence). CDR3 size: 16 residues. CDR3 nucleotides: TGTGCCAGTAGTATAGCAGGGCTTCACCAGAACACTGAAGCTTTCTTT. It is translated as CASSIAGLHQNTEAFF.

The V call is TRBV28, the J call TRBJ2-7, with D possibly TRBD1 on 6 matching bases. V lost 4 bases, J lost 4 bases, and 14 bases lay in between. Germline CDR1 reads MDHEN; CDR2 reads SYDVKM. The CDR3 is 14 residues long. The CDR3 is CASSSGDTYYEQYF. Written as DNA, the CDR3 is TGTGCCAGCAGTTCAGGGGACACCTATTACGAGCAGTACTTC.

The chain is built from TRBV5-1 and TRBJ1-3; unclear D gene. This CDR3 contains 16 residues. In germline, CDR1 is SGHRS, CDR2 YFSETQ. V lost 5 bases and J lost 0, with 15 bases in between. Written as DNA, the CDR3 is TGCGCCAGCAGTTCGGAAACCACAAGCTCTGGAAACACCATATATTTT. Protein sequence: CASSSETTSSGNTIYF.

This chain connects TRBV6-5 to TRBJ1-4; D is ambiguous. The V gene's germline CDR1 is MNHEY and CDR2 SVGAGI. The length of the CDR3 is 14 residues. V was trimmed by 6 bases and J by 7 bases, leaving 15 bases between them. The CDR3 sequence: CASRARGSGEKLFF. Here the CDR3 DNA reads TGTGCCAGCAGAGCTCGGGGATCGGGTGAAAAACTGTTTTTT.

The chain joins TRBV7-8 to TRBJ2-2, with D possibly TRBD2 on 6 matching bases. Trimming removed 5 bases from V and 2 bases from J, with 15 bases in between. CDR1 is SGHVS and CDR2 is FQNEAQ in the germline V gene. This CDR3 is 16 amino acids long. The CDR3 DNA sequence: TGTGCCAGCAGCAGCCTCGGGGGTAGAAACACCGGGGAGCTGTTTTTT. Translated: CASSSLGGRNTGELFF.

The V call is TRBV3-1 (or the pseudogene TRBV3-2), the J call TRBJ1-5; weak D call: TRBD1 (5 bases). The CDR3 covers 17 residues. The V end was cut by 1 base, the J end by 2 bases, with 15 bases between. CDR1 is LGHDT and CDR2 is YNNKEL in the germline V gene (reference sequence). This CDR3 reads CASSQGGAGVGNQPQHF. DNA for the CDR3: TGTGCCAGCAGCCAAGGTGGGGCTGGGGTTGGCAATCAGCCCCAGCATTTT.

This clone showed up just once. The V gene is TRBV27, the J gene TRBJ2-2; D gene unclear. The CDR3 consists of 14 residues. V shed 2 bases and J shed 2 bases, with 6 bases lying between them. CDR1 and CDR2 from the germline V gene are MNHEY and SMNVEV (reference sequence). CDR3 loop: CASSLGANTGELFF. The CDR3 DNA is TGTGCCAGCAGTTTAGGCGCAAACACCGGGGAGCTGTTTTTT.

This clone was recorded once. The CDR3 bases are TGCGCCAGCAGCCAAGGGGGCTATAATGAAAAACTGTTTTTT. Its translation: CASSQGGYNEKLFF. The chain combines TRBV5-1 with TRBJ1-4; 7 bases are a match to TRBD1. The CDR3 consists of 14 residues. Germline V gene lookup returns CDR1 SGHRS and CDR2 YFSETQ. The junction had 4 bases not matched to a gene; V was cut back by 4 bases and J by 4 bases.

CDR3 amino acids: CASSPGLAGGRSTDTQYF. CDR3 sequence (DNA): TGTGCCAGCAGCCCGGGACTAGCGGGAGGAAGAAGCACAGATACGCAGTATTTT. The chain links TRBV7-9 to TRBJ2-3; TRBD2 aligns across 15 bases. V lost 5 bases to trimming and J lost 0 bases; unmatched junction nucleotides: 6. CDR3 length: 18 amino acids. CDR1 and CDR2 (germline): SEHNR, FQNEAQ (reference sequence).